One sample yielded the 8 T cell receptor beta chains listed below, sequenced in a study of T-cell memory formation after mild COVID-19. Using its own MiXCR run on the 5' RACE reads, TCRdb lists one record per CDR3 protein. The table lists about 560,000 distinct CDR3 sequences, roughly 21% of them singletons. Input material: PBMCs or a T cell subset sorted from them (not recorded which). All receptors derive from an adult woman who had mild COVID-19 (a few samples of this study predate the infection). Cell type and time point are not known.

This clonotype has a handful of counts. This chain links TRBV6-5 with TRBJ2-7; tentative D call: TRBD1 (5 bases). The ends were cut back, 5 bases at V and 3 bases at J, with 11 bases in the middle. CDR1 is MNHEY, CDR2 SVGAGI, per germline. This CDR3 is 13 amino acids long. CDR3: CASSPVRGYEQYF. CDR3 sequence (DNA): TGTGCCAGCAGTCCTGTTAGGGGCTACGAGCAGTACTTC.

This clonotype was seen only a few times. The chain employs TRBV12-3 or TRBV12-4 and TRBJ2-3, with a weak D call TRBD2 (6 bases). Trimming cost V 1 base and J 1 base, with 9 bases left between them. This CDR3 is 15 amino acids long. CDR3 coding DNA: TGTGCCAGCAGTTTAGGAGCTAGCGGCACAGATACGCAGTATTTT. As protein: CASSLGASGTDTQYF.

This clonotype has a handful of counts. The rearrangement uses TRBV7-9 and TRBJ2-1, with a weak D call TRBD2 (5 bases). V lost 5 bases and J lost 6, with 17 bases in between. The germline CDR1 and CDR2 sequences are SEHNR and FQNEAQ (reference sequence). The CDR3 loop spans 15 amino acids. CDR3 sequence (DNA): TGTGCCAGCAGCCCTGAGCTTGGACTGACCAATGAGCAGTTCTTC. Translated, it gives CASSPELGLTNEQFF.

This chain uses TRBV6-5 with TRBJ2-7; tentatively, D is TRBD1 or TRBD2 (5 bases each). V lost 6 bases, J lost 3 bases, and 18 bases lay in between. Germline V gene lookup returns CDR1 MNHEY and CDR2 SVGAGI. The CDR3 totals 15 residues. Here the CDR3 DNA reads TGTGCCAGCAGGCCTACTCCGGGACGGAACTACGAGCAGTACTTC. This encodes CASRPTPGRNYEQYF.

This clonotype was recorded a few times. The chain links TRBV2 to TRBJ1-1, with D maybe TRBD1 (6 bases). Germline V CDR1 and CDR2: SNHLY, FYNNEI. V was shortened by 7 bases and J by 5 bases, with 14 bases between the two germline ends. The CDR3 contains 13 residues. CDR3 protein: CASIQGLRTEAFF. The CDR3 DNA reads TGTGCCAGCATCCAGGGGTTAAGAACTGAAGCTTTCTTT.

There are a few counts of this clonotype. The CDR3 sequence is CASSVSPNEKLFF. DNA of the CDR3: TGTGCCAGCAGCGTTAGCCCTAATGAAAAACTGTTTTTT. The rearrangement joins TRBV12-3 or TRBV12-4 to TRBJ1-4; D call uncertain. V gave up 6 bases and J gave up 3 bases, with 8 bases separating them. This CDR3 contains 13 residues.

The CDR3 DNA sequence: TGTGCCAGCAGCTTAGGGACAGGGTCGAGCTATGGCTACACCTTC. Its protein product is CASSLGTGSSYGYTF. V and J are TRBV7-2 and TRBJ1-2; 8 bases line up with TRBD1. The length of the CDR3 is 15 residues. Germline assignment: CDR1 SGHTA and CDR2 FQGNSA. V lost 1 base and J lost 4; bases outside the gene matches: 5.

This clonotype showed up many times. The chain joins TRBV4-2 to TRBJ2-3; possibly TRBD1 for D (8 bases). V lost 1 base to trimming and J lost 5 bases, with 16 bases between them. Germline V gene sequence: CDR1 LGHNA, CDR2 YNFKEQ. This CDR3 is 16 amino acids long. The CDR3 region is CASSQGAQGGEDTQYF. The CDR3 DNA follows: TGTGCCAGCAGCCAAGGGGCACAGGGGGGGGAAGATACGCAGTATTTT.